Following are 7 T cell receptor beta chains from one sample sequenced in a study of shared clonotypes between healthy human individuals. Naivety among CD8 cells was defined by CD45RO negativity and positive CCR7 selection, thereby excluding terminally differentiated effector memory CD45RA+ cells. Sequenced by immunoSEQ multiplex PCR; TCRdb stores in-frame clones only, minus some. The table shows 2 million or so clones, with approximately 94% occurring only once. Material: naive CD8+ T cells sorted from blood. The receptors come from a young man in good health.

This clone was observed a single time. The V call is TRBV5-1, the J call TRBJ1-1, with 8 bases lining up with TRBD1. The germline V gene encodes CDR1 SGHRS and CDR2 YFSETQ. There are 15 residues in the CDR3. The V gene end was trimmed by 0 bases and the J gene end by 4 bases; junction bases not matched to a gene: 5. The CDR3 sequence is CASSLATGGPTEAFF. In DNA, the CDR3 is TGCGCCAGCAGCTTGGCCACAGGGGGACCCACTGAAGCTTTCTTT.

The V and J genes are TRBV6-5 and TRBJ2-1, with TRBD1 as a possible D gene (6 bases). V lost 8 bases and J lost 8, with 22 bases in between. The CDR3 runs 15 residues. Germline V gene lookup returns CDR1 MNHEY and CDR2 SVGAGI. CDR3 amino acids: CASGRTATYKDEQFF. In DNA, the CDR3 is TGTGCCAGCGGAAGGACAGCCACCTACAAGGATGAGCAGTTCTTC.

The V and J genes are TRBV5-1 and TRBJ1-2, with 7 positions matching TRBD1. V shed 3 bases and J 2 bases; nucleotides not matched to a gene: 10. Germline V lookup: CDR1 SGHRS, CDR2 YFSETQ. The CDR3 is 16 residues long. The CDR3 region is CASSSGGQEGNYGYTF. The CDR3 DNA reads TGCGCCAGCAGCTCGGGAGGACAGGAGGGGAACTATGGCTACACCTTC.

The rearrangement uses TRBV13 and TRBJ2-3; D gene unclear. Germline lookup yields CDR1 PRHDT and CDR2 FYEKMQ (reference sequence). CDR3 length: 14 amino acids. Trimming stripped 0 bases from V and 6 bases from J, with 10 bases between. The CDR3 spells CASSLGHRSDTQYF. The CDR3 nucleotides read TGTGCCAGCAGCTTAGGCCATCGATCGGATACGCAGTATTTT. Filled out from reference TRBV13 and TRBJ2-3, the complete variable domain reads AAGVIQSPRHLIKEKRETATLKCYPIPRHDTVYWYQQGPGQDPQFLISFYEKMQSDKGSIPDRFSAQQFSDYHSELNMSSLELGDSALYFCASSLGHRSDTQYFGPGTRLTVL.

This clone was counted a single time. In DNA, the CDR3 is TGTGCCAGCAGCGTAGCTGGTGGGAGAGGGTACAATGAGCAGTTCTTC. Translation gives CASSVAGGRGYNEQFF. The chain recombines TRBV9 with TRBJ2-1; tentatively, D is TRBD2 (5 bases). The germline V gene encodes CDR1 SGDLS and CDR2 YYNGEE. This CDR3 has 16 residues. V was trimmed by 0 bases and J by 4 bases, leaving 14 bases between them.

As for this clone: The sample holds other DNA sequences that translate to the same CDR3. The chain has TRBV2 and TRBJ2-7; weak D call: TRBD2 (5 bases). Trimming cost V 3 bases and J 0 bases, with 9 bases left between them. Germline lookup yields CDR1 SNHLY and CDR2 FYNNEI. This CDR3 region has 14 residues. DNA for the CDR3: TGTGCCAGCAGTGACCCGGGGAGCTCCTACGAGCAGTACTTC. This sequence encodes CASSDPGSSYEQYF.

This clone was picked up one time. The chain has TRBV27 and TRBJ2-7, with 8 nucleotides matching TRBD1. The length of the CDR3 is 16 residues. From germline, CDR1 is MNHEY and CDR2 SMNVEV (reference sequence). The V gene end was trimmed by 1 base and the J gene end by 2 bases; junction bases not matched to a gene: 7. The CDR3, as DNA: TGTGCCAGCAGTTTATTACCCGGACAGGGCGCCTACGAGCAGTACTTC. Its translation: CASSLLPGQGAYEQYF.